This T cell receptor beta chain stems from a study of beta chain features in type 1 diabetes. Study-wide results and caveats: Within the patient group, naive, central memory and Treg TCRB repertoires appeared more similar to each other than within healthy donors. Any HLA type influence on TCRB rearrangement was left unresolved here. Researchers report that Type 1 diabetes patients had moderately but significantly shorter TCRB CDR3s across all four CD4+ subsets.

Germline V CDR1 and CDR2: LNHDA, SQIVND (reference sequence). The V segment lost 10 bases and the J segment 6 bases; nucleotides outside the gene matches: 12. The CDR3 covers 14 residues. Each population that was sorted was more than 98% pure. Sequencing targeted expressed TCRB transcripts, as all isolated RNA had been reverse transcribed. Clones were sequenced by immunoSEQ multiplex PCR, and TCRdb holds only the in-frame ones, with some missing. There are some 330,000 clones in the sample; 9.5% to 11% occur only once, and about 0.014% lies in the top ten. This clone was seen only once. Its antigen is unidentified.

This TCR came from a woman younger than 45 in good health. Sequenced input: naive CD4+ T cells from blood. J is TRBJ1-5 and V is TRBV19; 7 bases are a match to TRBD1. For the CDR3, the DNA is TGTGCCACTGCGAGACAGGGAGCGGGTCAGCCCCAGCATTTT. It codes for CATARQGAGQPQHF.